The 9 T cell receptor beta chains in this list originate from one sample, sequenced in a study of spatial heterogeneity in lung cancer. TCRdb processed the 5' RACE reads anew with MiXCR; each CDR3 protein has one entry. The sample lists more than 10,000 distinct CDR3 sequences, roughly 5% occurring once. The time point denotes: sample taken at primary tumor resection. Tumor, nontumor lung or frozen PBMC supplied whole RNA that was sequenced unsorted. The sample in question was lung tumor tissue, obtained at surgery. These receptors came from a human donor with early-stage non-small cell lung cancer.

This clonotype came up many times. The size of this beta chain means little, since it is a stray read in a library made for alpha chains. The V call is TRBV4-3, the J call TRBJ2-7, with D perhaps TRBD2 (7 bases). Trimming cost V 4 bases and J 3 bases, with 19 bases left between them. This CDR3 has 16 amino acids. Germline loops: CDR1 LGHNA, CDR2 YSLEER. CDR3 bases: TGCGCCAGCAGCCTCACAAAGGGAGGGGGTCACTACGAGCAGTACGTC. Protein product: CASSLTKGGGHYEQYV.

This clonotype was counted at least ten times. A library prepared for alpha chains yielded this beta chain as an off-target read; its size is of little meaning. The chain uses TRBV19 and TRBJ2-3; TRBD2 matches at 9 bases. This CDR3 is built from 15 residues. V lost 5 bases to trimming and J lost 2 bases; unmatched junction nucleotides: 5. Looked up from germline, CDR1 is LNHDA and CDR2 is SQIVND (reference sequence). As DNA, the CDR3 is TGTGCCAGTAGTCCGACTAGCGGTAACACAGATACGCAGTATTTT. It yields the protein CASSPTSGNTDTQYF.

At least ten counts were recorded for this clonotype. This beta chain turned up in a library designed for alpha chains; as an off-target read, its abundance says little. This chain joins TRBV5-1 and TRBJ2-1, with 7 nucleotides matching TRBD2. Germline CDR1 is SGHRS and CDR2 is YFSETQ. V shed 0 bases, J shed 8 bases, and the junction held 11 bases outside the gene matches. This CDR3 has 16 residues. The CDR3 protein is CASSLVGGGDDDEQFF. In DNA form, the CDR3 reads TGCGCCAGCAGCTTGGTTGGGGGAGGGGACGATGATGAGCAGTTCTTC.

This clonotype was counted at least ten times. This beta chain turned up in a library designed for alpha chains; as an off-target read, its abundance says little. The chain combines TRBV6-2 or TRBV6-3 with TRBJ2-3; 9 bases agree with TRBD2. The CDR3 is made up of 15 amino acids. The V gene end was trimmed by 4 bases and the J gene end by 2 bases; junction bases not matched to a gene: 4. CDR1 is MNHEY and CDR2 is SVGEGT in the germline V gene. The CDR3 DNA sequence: TGTGCCAGCAGTTGGGCTAGCGGGGCCACAGATACGCAGTATTTT. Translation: CASSWASGATDTQYF.

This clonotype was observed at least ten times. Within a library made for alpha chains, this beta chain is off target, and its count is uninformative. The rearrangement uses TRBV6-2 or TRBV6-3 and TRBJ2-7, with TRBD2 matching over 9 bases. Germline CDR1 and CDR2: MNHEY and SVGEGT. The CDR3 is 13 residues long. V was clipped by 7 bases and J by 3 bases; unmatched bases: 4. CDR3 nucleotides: TGTGCCAGCACCCGTAGCGGGAGCTACGAGCAGTACGTC. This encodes CASTRSGSYEQYV.

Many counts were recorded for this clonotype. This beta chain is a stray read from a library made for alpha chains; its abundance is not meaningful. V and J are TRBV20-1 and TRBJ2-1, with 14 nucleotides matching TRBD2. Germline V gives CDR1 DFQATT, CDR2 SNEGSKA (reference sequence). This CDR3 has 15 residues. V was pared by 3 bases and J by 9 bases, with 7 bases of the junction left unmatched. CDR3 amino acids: CSARGLAGADFEQFF. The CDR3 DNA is TGCAGTGCTAGGGGACTAGCGGGGGCCGATTTTGAGCAGTTCTTC.

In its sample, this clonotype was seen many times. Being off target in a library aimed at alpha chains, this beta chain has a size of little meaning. CDR3 amino acids: CASSLLGRNSPLHF. The CDR3 coding sequence is TGTGCCAGCAGTTTATTGGGCAGAAATTCACCCCTCCACTTT. V and J are TRBV28 and TRBJ1-6; D remains unclear. The CDR3 runs to 14 residues. V gave up 1 base and J gave up 7 bases, with 8 bases separating them. Germline V lookup: CDR1 MDHEN, CDR2 SYDVKM.

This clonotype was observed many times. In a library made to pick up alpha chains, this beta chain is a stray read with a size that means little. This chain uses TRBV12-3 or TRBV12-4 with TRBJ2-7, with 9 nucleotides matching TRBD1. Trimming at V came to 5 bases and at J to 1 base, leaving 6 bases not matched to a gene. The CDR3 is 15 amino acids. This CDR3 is CASSGAGTGSYEQYF. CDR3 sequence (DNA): TGTGCCAGCAGTGGAGCCGGGACAGGGTCCTACGAGCAGTACTTC.

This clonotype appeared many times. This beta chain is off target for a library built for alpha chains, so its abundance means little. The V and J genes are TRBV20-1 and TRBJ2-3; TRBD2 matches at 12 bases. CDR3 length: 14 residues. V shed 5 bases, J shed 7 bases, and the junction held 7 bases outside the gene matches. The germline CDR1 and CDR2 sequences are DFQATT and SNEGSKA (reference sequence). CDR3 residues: CSAWTSGERHTQYF. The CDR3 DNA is TGCAGTGCTTGGACTAGCGGGGAGAGGCATACGCAGTATTTT.